The sequence of this TCR beta chain was determined in a study of response to subunit inactivated influenza vaccine. General study points: Authors proposed each seasonal influenza vaccination draws in few new T cells.

TCRdb re-called the RT-PCR reads with MiXCR, one entry per CDR3 protein. The sample gives roughly 760,000 distinct CDR3 sequences, about 20% of which show up once; roughly 10% is in the top ten. Germline CDR1 SGDLS, CDR2 YYNGEE. The ends were cut back, 6 bases at V and 2 bases at J, with 11 bases in the middle. The CDR3 spans 14 residues. On this clonotype itself: What it binds is unknown.

The specimen comprised PBMCs from blood, sampled about 5 days after vaccination. The chain is built from TRBV9 and TRBJ2-2; a weak D match, TRBD2 (6 bases). This TCR was recovered from a man over 45 who received an inactivated influenza vaccine. CDR3 DNA: TGTGCCAGCAAGTCCGGGGGTAACACCGGGGAGCTGTTTTTT. Its translation is CASKSGGNTGELFF. The variable domain in full, completed from reference TRBV9 and TRBJ2-2, reads DSGVTQTPKHLITATGQRVTLRCSPRSGDLSVYWYQQSLDQGLQFLIQYYNGEERAKGNILERFSAQQFPDLHSELNLSSLELGDSALYFCASKSGGNTGELFFGEGSRLTVL.